This T cell receptor (beta chain) comes out of a study of technical replicates of blood from several donors. Clones were sequenced by immunoSEQ multiplex PCR, and TCRdb holds only the in-frame ones, with some missing. Of 15,000 or so clones listed, around 84% were seen once; the top ten hold about an eighth. The length of the CDR3 is 15 residues. The V gene's germline CDR1 is MNHNS and CDR2 SASEGT. Trimming left V 2 bases short and J 4 bases short, with 11 bases between. The chain uses TRBV6-1 and TRBJ1-4; TRBD1 might be the D (5 bases). The source material was PBMCs. The receptor's source is a human donor in good health. The CDR3 sequence: CASSEPPGNNEKLFF. The DNA for the CDR3 is TGTGCCAGCAGTGAACCTCCAGGGAATAATGAAAAACTGTTTTTT.